This is a list of T cell receptor beta chains from one sample in a study of metastatic and nonmetastatic thyroid tumors. MiXCR reprocessed the PCR reads for TCRdb. The repertoire holds over 20,000 clones, with 26% as singletons. The specimen sequenced was blood. These receptors were collected from a male donor with papillary thyroid cancer or a benign thyroid nodule (not recorded which). Some clones in this sample may be carry-over from other donors' samples. Both conserved end residues are part of each CDR3.

cdr3_length j_call v_call cdr3_aa
13 TRBJ2-7 TRBV4-1 CASSQDTGTRQYF
13 TRBJ2-7 TRBV7-9 CASSRDLRNEQYF
14 TRBJ2-7 TRBV29-1 CSVEDWASGYEQYF
15 TRBJ2-3 TRBV28 CASSVLEGAGDTQYF
12 TRBJ2-7 TRBV6-2/TRBV6-3 CASINPLYPSVF
11 TRBJ2-3 TRBV20-1 CSAGSTDTQYF
14 TRBJ1-4 TRBV15 CATSRDQANEKLFF
15 TRBJ2-7 TRBV7-2 CASSQQSGGFYEQYF
17 TRBJ2-1 TRBV20-1 CSASDKWGSRTTNEQFF
12 TRBJ1-2 TRBV20-1 CSASEQNYGYTF
15 TRBJ2-2 TRBV18 CPSSRTDPNTGELFF
12 TRBJ1-5 TRBV20-1 CSARRGAQPQHF
17 TRBJ2-5 TRBV12-3/TRBV12-4 CASRLTSGGGGAETQYF
14 TRBJ1-1 TRBV9 CASSVGPMNTEAFF
14 TRBJ2-5 TRBV10-3 CAISDRKPPETQYF
15 TRBJ2-7 TRBV6-5 CASSSTSGGAYEQYF
17 TRBJ1-3 TRBV28 CASSAPGGAASGNTIYF
12 TRBJ2-7 TRBV28 CASSLGTYEQYF
13 TRBJ1-1 TRBV10-3 CAISEIQGSEAFF
14 TRBJ2-2 TRBV7-9 CASSPKLFTGELFF
13 TRBJ2-5 TRBV5-1 CASASGLAETQYF
13 TRBJ2-7 TRBV20-1 CSASGVGSYGQYF
13 TRBJ2-7 TRBV20-1 CSAPGGGAYEQYF
17 TRBJ2-1 TRBV28 CASSSVGSASSYNEQFF
15 TRBJ2-7 TRBV5-8 CASSFSRGASYEQYF
13 TRBJ1-6 TRBV2 CASRNRTDSPLHF
12 TRBJ1-1 TRBV3-1 CASSQTLTEAFF
14 TRBJ2-3 TRBV7-6 CASSPRTGTDTQYF
13 TRBJ2-7 TRBV27 CASSLTSGYEQYF
13 TRBJ2-5 TRBV27 CASMNRGVGTQYF
15 TRBJ2-1 TRBV6-4 CASSVRTVKYNEQFF
17 TRBJ1-1 TRBV6-1 CPSSEIGVGEPNTEAFF
13 TRBJ2-7 TRBV6-1 CAAVQGGRGEQYF
15 TRBJ2-7 TRBV7-6 CASSPRRQGLGEQYF
17 TRBJ2-7 TRBV7-8 CASSLRSGTGPGYEQYF
14 TRBJ1-5 TRBV28 CASSRGGNFGPQHF
16 TRBJ2-5 TRBV27 CASSTLAGVGQETQYF
14 TRBJ1-3 TRBV18 CASGAGPSGNTIYF
17 TRBJ2-1 TRBV6-2/TRBV6-3 CASSYPGTSGRVNEQFF
14 TRBJ2-7 TRBV7-8 CASSALRGTYEQYF